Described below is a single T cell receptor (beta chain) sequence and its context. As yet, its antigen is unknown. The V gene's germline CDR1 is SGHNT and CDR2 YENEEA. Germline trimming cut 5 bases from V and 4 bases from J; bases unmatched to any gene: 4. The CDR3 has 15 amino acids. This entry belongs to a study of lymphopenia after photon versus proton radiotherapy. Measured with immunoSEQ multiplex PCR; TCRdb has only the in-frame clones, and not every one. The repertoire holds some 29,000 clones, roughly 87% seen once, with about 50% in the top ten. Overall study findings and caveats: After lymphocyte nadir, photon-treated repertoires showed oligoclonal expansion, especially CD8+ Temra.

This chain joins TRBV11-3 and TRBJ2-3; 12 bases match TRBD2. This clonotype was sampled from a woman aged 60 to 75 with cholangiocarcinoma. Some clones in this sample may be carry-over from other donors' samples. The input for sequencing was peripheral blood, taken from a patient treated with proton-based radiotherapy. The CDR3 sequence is CASSRTSGVPDTQYF. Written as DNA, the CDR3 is TGTGCCAGCAGCAGGACTAGCGGGGTGCCAGATACGCAGTATTTT.